A single sample is the source of the 28 T cell receptor beta chains below, sequenced in a study of monozygotic twins with inflammatory bowel disease. TCRdb re-analyzed the 5' RACE reads; it lists each CDR3 protein once, without DNA. The sample totals fewer than 550,000 distinct CDR3 sequences. The sequenced material came from blood. The receptor source for this set is a human donor with ulcerative colitis or Crohn's disease, or a healthy co-twin of an affected twin (not recorded which).

This chain connects TRBV29-1 to TRBJ2-1. The germline V gene encodes CDR1 SQVTM and CDR2 ANQGSEA. This CDR3 has 14 amino acids. CDR3 sequence: CSAADLLGWHEQFF.

This chain joins TRBV5-6 and TRBJ1-2; there is no DNA to check the TCRdb D call of TRBD1. CDR3 length: 15 residues. The germline V gene has CDR1 SGHDT and CDR2 YYEEEE. This CDR3 is CASSSIVTTAGGYTF.

The chain is built from TRBV7-2 and TRBJ2-2; TCRdb indicates TRBD2, and absent DNA this call remains unverified. Germline CDR1 and CDR2: SGHTA and FQGNSA. This CDR3 spans 17 amino acids. The CDR3 sequence: CASSSLAGGRAYGELFF.

The chain couples TRBV18 to TRBJ2-7. The germline CDR1 and CDR2 sequences are KGHSH and LQKENI. The CDR3 consists of 14 residues. CDR3 in amino acids: CASSPGWEPYEQYF.

The chain carries TRBV7-2 and TRBJ2-1. Germline values: CDR1 SGHTA, CDR2 FQGNSA. CDR3 length equals 15 residues. Here the CDR3 reads CASSQSWAGYNEQFF.

The chain employs TRBV5-1 and TRBJ2-3; the TCRdb D gene call, TRBD2, has no DNA to confirm it. Per germline, CDR1 SGHRS and CDR2 YFSETQ. The CDR3 has 17 amino acids. This CDR3 reads CASSLQGIAGGTDTQYF.

The chain employs TRBV12-3 or TRBV12-4 and TRBJ1-1; as DNA is missing, the TRBD1 call by TCRdb cannot be tested. This CDR3 is built from 14 residues. CDR3 residues: CASSVQTANTEAFF.

The genes are TRBV12-3 or TRBV12-4 and TRBJ2-1; TCRdb designates TRBD1, a call that cannot be tested without DNA. The CDR3 consists of 14 residues. The CDR3 sequence: CASSLDRPGDEQFF.

The chain links TRBV20-1 to TRBJ2-1; the TCRdb call, TRBD1, lacks DNA for checking. Germline V gene data show CDR1 as DFQATT and CDR2 as SNEGSKA (reference sequence). The CDR3 consists of 14 residues. CDR3 protein: CSASPGQGSNEQFF.

The chain couples TRBV7-2 to TRBJ2-2; with no DNA, the TCRdb D assignment of TRBD2 cannot be verified. Germline V gives CDR1 SGHTA, CDR2 FQGNSA. The CDR3 loop spans 16 amino acids. CDR3 region: CASSPLGGSGTGELFF.

The chain is built from TRBV20-1 and TRBJ2-1; TCRdb lists TRBD1, though no DNA is available to test this call. Germline V CDR1 and CDR2: DFQATT, SNEGSKA (reference sequence). This CDR3 spans 13 amino acids. CDR3: CSAQGVAYNEQFF.

This sequence joins TRBV9 and TRBJ2-1; the TCRdb call, TRBD1, lacks DNA for checking. This CDR3 region has 13 residues. Germline-derived CDR1 and CDR2 are SGDLS and YYNGEE. The CDR3 spells CASSPDPANEQFF.

This rearrangement joins TRBV18 to TRBJ1-2; TCRdb proposes TRBD1, but this gene call is untestable without DNA. CDR1 is KGHSH, CDR2 LQKENI, per germline. The CDR3 contains 17 residues. CDR3 sequence: CASQTALTGTGEGGYTF.

The chain has TRBV3-1 and TRBJ2-1; TCRdb gives TRBD2 as the D gene, but with no DNA this cannot be confirmed. Germline CDR1 reads LGHDT; CDR2 reads YNNKEL (reference sequence). There are 14 residues in the CDR3. The CDR3 loop is CASSQRGNRKEQFF.

The chain combines TRBV5-1 with TRBJ2-7; TCRdb outputs TRBD1, but without DNA this stays unchecked. The CDR3 loop spans 14 amino acids. Germline CDR1 SGHRS, CDR2 YFSETQ. The CDR3 region is CASSSRQGRYEQYF.

V and J are TRBV20-1 and TRBJ2-7; TCRdb's D call of TRBD1 is untestable without DNA. Germline V gives CDR1 DFQATT, CDR2 SNEGSKA (reference sequence). This CDR3 contains 13 residues. The CDR3 is CSSTDRVNGEQYF.

The rearrangement uses TRBV5-1 and TRBJ2-7. The CDR3 contains 15 residues. Germline V gene data show CDR1 as SGHRS and CDR2 as YFSETQ. This CDR3 is CASSLAIGDSYEQYF.

The chain couples TRBV5-4 to TRBJ2-3. The germline V gene has CDR1 SGHNT and CDR2 YYREEE (reference sequence). The CDR3 contains 14 residues. The CDR3 region is CASSLTANTDTQYF.

The V and J genes are TRBV27 and TRBJ1-6; the D gene TCRdb calls, TRBD1, cannot be checked with no DNA. This CDR3 contains 14 residues. Looked up from germline, CDR1 is MNHEY and CDR2 is SMNVEV (reference sequence). The CDR3 loop reads CASSLQGANSPLHF.

This chain joins TRBV10-3 and TRBJ1-5. CDR3 size: 12 residues. Germline V lookup: CDR1 ENHRY, CDR2 SYGVKD. The CDR3 protein is CAIRADNQPQHF.

CDR3 loop: CATRQGLMNTEAFF. The chain recombines TRBV12-3 or TRBV12-4 with TRBJ1-1; the TCRdb call, TRBD1, lacks DNA for checking. The CDR3 runs to 14 residues.

The rearrangement uses TRBV7-2 and TRBJ1-6. Germline V lookup: CDR1 SGHTA, CDR2 FQGNSA. This CDR3 is built from 15 residues. The chain's CDR3 is CASSLALSENSPLHF. Variable domain in full (rest from reference TRBV7-2 and TRBJ1-6): GAGVSQSPSNKVTEKGKDVELRCDPISGHTALYWYRQSLGQGLEFLIYFQGNSAPDKSGLPSDRFSAERTGGSVSTLTIQRTQQEDSAVYLCASSLALSENSPLHFGNGTRLTVT.

CDR3 sequence: CASSQPGRAVAEAFF. The chain has TRBV28 and TRBJ1-1. This CDR3 comprises 15 residues. Looked up from germline, CDR1 is MDHEN and CDR2 is SYDVKM.

The chain combines TRBV7-2 with TRBJ2-5. This CDR3 is 15 amino acids long. Germline CDR1 and CDR2: SGHTA and FQGNSA. The CDR3 loop reads CASSLFRHDQETQYF.

Here the CDR3 reads CSAPGPLYNEQFF. This chain connects TRBV20-1 to TRBJ2-1; TCRdb calls TRBD2, which cannot be checked without DNA. This CDR3 contains 13 residues. Germline V gene sequence: CDR1 DFQATT, CDR2 SNEGSKA (reference sequence).

The chain couples TRBV7-2 to TRBJ1-6; TCRdb's D call of TRBD1 is untestable without DNA. CDR1 is SGHTA, CDR2 FQGNSA, per germline. The CDR3 consists of 16 residues. CDR3 protein: CASSPSGQSYNSPLHF.

This sequence joins TRBV19 and TRBJ2-1; TCRdb indicates TRBD1, and absent DNA this call remains unverified. The CDR3 is 14 residues long. The germline V gene encodes CDR1 LNHDA and CDR2 SQIVND (reference sequence). The CDR3 sequence: CASTGKGPFNEQFF.

The CDR3 protein is CASSFQGSSYEQYF. This chain uses TRBV5-1 with TRBJ2-7. The CDR3 is made up of 14 amino acids. CDR1 and CDR2 from the germline V gene are SGHRS and YFSETQ.